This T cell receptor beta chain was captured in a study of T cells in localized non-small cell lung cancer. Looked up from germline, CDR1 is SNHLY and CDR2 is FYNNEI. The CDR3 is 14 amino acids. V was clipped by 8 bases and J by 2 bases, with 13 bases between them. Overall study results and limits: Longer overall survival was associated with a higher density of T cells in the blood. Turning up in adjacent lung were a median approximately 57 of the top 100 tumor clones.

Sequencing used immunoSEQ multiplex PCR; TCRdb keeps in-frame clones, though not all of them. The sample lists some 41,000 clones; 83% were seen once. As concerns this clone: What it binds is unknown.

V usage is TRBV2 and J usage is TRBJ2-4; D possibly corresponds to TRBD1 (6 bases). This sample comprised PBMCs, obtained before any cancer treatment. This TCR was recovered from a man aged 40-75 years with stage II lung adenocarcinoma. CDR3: CASATTGPKNIQYF. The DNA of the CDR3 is TGTGCCAGCGCTACGACAGGACCCAAAAACATTCAGTACTTC.